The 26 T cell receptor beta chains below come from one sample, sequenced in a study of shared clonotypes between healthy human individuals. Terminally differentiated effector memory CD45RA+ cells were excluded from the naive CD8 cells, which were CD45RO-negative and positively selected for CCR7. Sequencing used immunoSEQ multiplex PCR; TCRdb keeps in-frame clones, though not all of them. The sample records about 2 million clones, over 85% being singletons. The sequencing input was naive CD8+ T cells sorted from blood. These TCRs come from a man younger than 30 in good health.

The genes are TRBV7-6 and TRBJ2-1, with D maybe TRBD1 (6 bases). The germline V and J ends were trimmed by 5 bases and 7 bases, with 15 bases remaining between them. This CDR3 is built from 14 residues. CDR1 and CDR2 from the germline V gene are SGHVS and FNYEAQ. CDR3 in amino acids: CASSVMTGSNEQFF. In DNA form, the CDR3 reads TGTGCCAGCAGCGTAATGACAGGATCTAATGAGCAGTTCTTC.

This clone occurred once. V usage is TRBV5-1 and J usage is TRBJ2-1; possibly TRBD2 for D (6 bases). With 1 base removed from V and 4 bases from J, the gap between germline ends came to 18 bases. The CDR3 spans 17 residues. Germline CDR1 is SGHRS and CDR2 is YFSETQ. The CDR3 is CASSLRWRGEGYNEQFF. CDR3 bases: TGCGCCAGCAGCTTGCGTTGGCGGGGAGAGGGGTACAATGAGCAGTTCTTC.

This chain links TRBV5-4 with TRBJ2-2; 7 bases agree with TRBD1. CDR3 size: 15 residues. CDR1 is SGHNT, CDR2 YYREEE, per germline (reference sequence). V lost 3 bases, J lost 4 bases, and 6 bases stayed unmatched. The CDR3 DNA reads TGTGCCAGCAGCTCGTTGACAGGGCTCACCGGGGAGCTGTTTTTT. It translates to CASSSLTGLTGELFF.

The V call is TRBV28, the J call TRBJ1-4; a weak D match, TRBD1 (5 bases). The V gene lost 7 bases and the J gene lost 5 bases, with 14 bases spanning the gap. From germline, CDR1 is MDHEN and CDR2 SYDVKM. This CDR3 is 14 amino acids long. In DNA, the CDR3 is TGTGCCAGCAAAGAGGGGAGGAGGAATGAAAAACTGTTTTTT. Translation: CASKEGRRNEKLFF.

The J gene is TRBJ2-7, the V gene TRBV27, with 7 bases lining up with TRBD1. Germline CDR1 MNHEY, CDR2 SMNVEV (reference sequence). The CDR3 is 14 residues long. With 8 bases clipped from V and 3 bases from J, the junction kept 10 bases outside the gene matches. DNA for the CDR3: TGTGCCAGCCAAGGACAGGCCAACCTCTACGAGCAGTACTTC. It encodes CASQGQANLYEQYF.

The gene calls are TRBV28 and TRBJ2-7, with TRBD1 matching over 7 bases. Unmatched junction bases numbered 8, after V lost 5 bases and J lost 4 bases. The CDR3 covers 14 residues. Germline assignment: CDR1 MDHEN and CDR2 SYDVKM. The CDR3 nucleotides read TGTGCCAGCAGTCCCGGGACAGAGGTATACGAGCAGTACTTC. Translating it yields CASSPGTEVYEQYF.

This CDR3 is CASSQRTGPTEAFF. The CDR3 DNA reads TGCGCCAGCAGCCAACGGACAGGGCCGACTGAAGCTTTCTTT. V usage is TRBV4-1 and J usage is TRBJ1-1; 8 nucleotides agree with TRBD1. Germline V lookup: CDR1 MGHRA, CDR2 YSYEKL. V was clipped by 2 bases and J by 5 bases; unmatched bases: 4. There are 14 residues in the CDR3.

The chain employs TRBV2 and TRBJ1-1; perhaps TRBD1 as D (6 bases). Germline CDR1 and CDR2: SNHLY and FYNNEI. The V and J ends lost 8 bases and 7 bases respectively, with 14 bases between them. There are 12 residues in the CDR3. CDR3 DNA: TGTGCCAGCGTTACAGGGATACTTGAAGCTTTCTTT. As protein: CASVTGILEAFF.

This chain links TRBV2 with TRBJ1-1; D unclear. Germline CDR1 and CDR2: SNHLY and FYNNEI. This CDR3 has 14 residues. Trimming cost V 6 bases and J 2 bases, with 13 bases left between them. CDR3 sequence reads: CASSLTAVNTEAFF. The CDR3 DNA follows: TGTGCCAGCAGCCTTACGGCAGTTAACACTGAAGCTTTCTTT.

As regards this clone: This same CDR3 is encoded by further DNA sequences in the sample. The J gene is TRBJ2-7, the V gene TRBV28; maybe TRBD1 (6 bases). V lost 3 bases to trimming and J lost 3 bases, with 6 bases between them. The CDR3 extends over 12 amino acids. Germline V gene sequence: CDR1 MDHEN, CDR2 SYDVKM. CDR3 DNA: TGTGCCAGCAGTTTGGACAGCTACGAGCAGTACTTC. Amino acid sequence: CASSLDSYEQYF.

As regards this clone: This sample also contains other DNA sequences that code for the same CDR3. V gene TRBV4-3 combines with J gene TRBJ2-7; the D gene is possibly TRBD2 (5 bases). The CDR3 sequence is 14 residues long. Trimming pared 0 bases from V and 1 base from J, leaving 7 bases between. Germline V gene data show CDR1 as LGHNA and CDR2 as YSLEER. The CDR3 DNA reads TGCGCCAGCAGCCAAGAGGACTCTTCCTACGAGCAGTACTTC. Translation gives CASSQEDSSYEQYF.

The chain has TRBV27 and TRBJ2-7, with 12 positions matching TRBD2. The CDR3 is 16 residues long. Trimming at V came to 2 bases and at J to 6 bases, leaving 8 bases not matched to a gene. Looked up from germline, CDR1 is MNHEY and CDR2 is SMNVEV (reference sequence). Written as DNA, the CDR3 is TGTGCCAGCAGTTTAAACGGACTAGCGGGATTGTCCGAGCAGTACTTC. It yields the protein CASSLNGLAGLSEQYF.

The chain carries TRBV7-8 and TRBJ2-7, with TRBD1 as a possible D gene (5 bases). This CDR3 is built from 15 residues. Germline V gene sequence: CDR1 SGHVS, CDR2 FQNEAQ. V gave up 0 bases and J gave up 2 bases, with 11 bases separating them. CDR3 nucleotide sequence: TGTGCCAGCAGCTTAGCTGCAGGGAATCCCTACGAGCAGTACTTC. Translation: CASSLAAGNPYEQYF.

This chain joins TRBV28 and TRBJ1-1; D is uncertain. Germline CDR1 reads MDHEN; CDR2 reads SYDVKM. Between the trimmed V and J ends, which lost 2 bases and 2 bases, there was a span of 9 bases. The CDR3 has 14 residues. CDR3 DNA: TGTGCCAGCAGTTTAGTGTGGGGAAACACTGAAGCTTTCTTT. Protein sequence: CASSLVWGNTEAFF.

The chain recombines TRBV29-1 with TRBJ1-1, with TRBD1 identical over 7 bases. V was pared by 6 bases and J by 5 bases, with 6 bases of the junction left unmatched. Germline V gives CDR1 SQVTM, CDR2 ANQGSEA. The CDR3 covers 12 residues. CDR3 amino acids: CSVLRQGTEAFF. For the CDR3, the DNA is TGCAGCGTCCTCAGACAGGGAACTGAAGCTTTCTTT.

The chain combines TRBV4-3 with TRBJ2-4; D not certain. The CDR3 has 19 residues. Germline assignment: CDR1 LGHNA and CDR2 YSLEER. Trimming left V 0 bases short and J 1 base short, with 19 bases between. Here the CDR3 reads CASSQESLVVVDAKNIQYF. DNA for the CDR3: TGCGCCAGCAGCCAAGAATCGTTGGTGGTAGTCGATGCCAAAAACATTCAGTACTTC.

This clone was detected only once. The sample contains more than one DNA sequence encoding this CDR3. The CDR3 nucleotides are TGTGCCAGCAGTTTAGGACTAGCGGGAACGGAGACCCAGTACTTC. The encoded protein is CASSLGLAGTETQYF. The chain recombines TRBV28 with TRBJ2-5, with TRBD2 matching over 12 bases. J lost 5 bases, V lost 2 bases, and 3 bases had no gene match. The germline V gene encodes CDR1 MDHEN and CDR2 SYDVKM. The CDR3 extends over 15 amino acids.

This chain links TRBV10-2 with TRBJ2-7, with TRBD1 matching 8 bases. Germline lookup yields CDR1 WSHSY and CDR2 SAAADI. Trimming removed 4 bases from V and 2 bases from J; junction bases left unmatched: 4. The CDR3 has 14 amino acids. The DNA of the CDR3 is TGCGCCAGCAGTGGTACAGGGGGTACCTACGAGCAGTACTTC. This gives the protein CASSGTGGTYEQYF.

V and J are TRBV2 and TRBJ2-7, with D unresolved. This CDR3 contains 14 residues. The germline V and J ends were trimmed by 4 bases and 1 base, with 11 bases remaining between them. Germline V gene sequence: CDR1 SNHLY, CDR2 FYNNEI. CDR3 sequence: CASSVPLGSYEQYF. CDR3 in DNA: TGTGCCAGCAGTGTCCCGCTGGGGTCCTACGAGCAGTACTTC. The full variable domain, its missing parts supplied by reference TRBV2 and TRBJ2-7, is EPEVTQTPSHQVTQMGQEVILRCVPISNHLYFYWYRQILGQKVEFLVSFYNNEISEKSEIFDDQFSVERPDGSNFTLKIRSTKLEDSAMYFCASSVPLGSYEQYFGPGTRLTVT.

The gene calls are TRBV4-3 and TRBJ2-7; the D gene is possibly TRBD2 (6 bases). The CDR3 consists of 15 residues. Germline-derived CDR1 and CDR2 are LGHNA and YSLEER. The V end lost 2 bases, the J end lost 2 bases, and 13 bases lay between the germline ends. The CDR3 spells CASSQTEGITYEQYF. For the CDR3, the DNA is TGCGCCAGCAGCCAAACGGAGGGAATCACCTACGAGCAGTACTTC.

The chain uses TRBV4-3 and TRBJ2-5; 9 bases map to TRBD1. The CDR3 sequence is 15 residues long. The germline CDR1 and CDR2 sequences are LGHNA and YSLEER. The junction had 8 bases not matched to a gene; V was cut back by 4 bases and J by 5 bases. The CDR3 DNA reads TGCGCCAGCAGCCGAACCGGGACAGGGTGGGAGACCCAGTACTTC. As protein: CASSRTGTGWETQYF.

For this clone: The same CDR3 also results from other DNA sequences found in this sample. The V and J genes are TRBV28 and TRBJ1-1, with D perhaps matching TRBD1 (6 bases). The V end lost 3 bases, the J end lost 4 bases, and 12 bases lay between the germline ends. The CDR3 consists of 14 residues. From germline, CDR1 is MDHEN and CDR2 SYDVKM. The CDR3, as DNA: TGTGCCAGCAGTTTCAGGGGCGGTGTCACTGAAGCTTTCTTT. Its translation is CASSFRGGVTEAFF.

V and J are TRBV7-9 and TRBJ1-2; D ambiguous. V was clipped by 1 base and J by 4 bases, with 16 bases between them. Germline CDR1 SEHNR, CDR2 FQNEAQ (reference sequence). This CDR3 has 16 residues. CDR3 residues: CASSLGKGVGSYGYTF. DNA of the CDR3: TGTGCCAGCAGCTTAGGCAAGGGTGTGGGCTCCTATGGCTACACCTTC.

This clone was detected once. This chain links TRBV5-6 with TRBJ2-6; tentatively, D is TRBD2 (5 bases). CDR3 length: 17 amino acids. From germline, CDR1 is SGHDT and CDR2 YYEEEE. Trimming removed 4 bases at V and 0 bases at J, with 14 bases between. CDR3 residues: CASSLEVVFSGANVLTF. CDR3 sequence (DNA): TGTGCCAGCAGCCTGGAGGTAGTGTTCTCTGGGGCCAACGTCCTGACTTTC.

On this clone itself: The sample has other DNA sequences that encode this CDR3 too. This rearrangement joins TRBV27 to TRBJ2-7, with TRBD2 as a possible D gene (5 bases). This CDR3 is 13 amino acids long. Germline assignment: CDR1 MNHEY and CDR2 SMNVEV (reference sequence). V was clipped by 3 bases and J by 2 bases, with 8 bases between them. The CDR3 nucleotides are TGTGCCAGCAGTTTTGCGGGTACCTACGAGCAGTACTTC. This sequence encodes CASSFAGTYEQYF.

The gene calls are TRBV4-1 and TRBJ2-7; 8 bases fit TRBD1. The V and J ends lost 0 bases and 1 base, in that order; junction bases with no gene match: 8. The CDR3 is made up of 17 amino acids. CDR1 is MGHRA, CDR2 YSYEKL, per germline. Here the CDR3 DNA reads TGCGCCAGCAGCCAAGAAGAGGACAGGGTGGGGTCCTACGAGCAGTACTTC. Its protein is CASSQEEDRVGSYEQYF.